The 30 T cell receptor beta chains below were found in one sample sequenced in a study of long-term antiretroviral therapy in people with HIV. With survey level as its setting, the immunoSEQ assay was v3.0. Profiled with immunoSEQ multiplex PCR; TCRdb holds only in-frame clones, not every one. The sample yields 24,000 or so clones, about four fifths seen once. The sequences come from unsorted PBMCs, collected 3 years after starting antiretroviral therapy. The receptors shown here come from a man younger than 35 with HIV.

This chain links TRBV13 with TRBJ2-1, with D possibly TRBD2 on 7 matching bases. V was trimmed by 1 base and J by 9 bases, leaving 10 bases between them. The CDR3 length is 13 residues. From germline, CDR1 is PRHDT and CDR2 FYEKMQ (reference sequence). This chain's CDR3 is CASSLDREGEQFF. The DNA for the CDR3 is TGTGCCAGCAGCTTAGACAGGGAGGGTGAGCAGTTCTTC. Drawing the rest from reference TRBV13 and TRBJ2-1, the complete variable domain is AAGVIQSPRHLIKEKRETATLKCYPIPRHDTVYWYQQGPGQDPQFLISFYEKMQSDKGSIPDRFSAQQFSDYHSELNMSSLELGDSALYFCASSLDREGEQFFGPGTRLTVL.

This CDR3 is CASSEAKEGSPFF. The CDR3 coding sequence is TGTGCCAGCAGTGAAGCGAAGGAAGGGTCACCGTTCTTC. The genes are TRBV2 and TRBJ2-1; no reliable D call. The germline gives CDR1 SNHLY, CDR2 FYNNEI. V shed 0 bases and J shed 15 bases, with 15 bases lying between them. The CDR3 spans 13 residues. Looking up the rest from reference TRBV2 and TRBJ2-1 gives the full variable domain: EPEVTQTPSHQVTQMGQEVILRCVPISNHLYFYWYRQILGQKVEFLVSFYNNEISEKSEIFDDQFSVERPDGSNFTLKIRSTKLEDSAMYFCASSEAKEGSPFFGPGTRLTVL.

The CDR3 region is CATRRGYTEAFF. Here the CDR3 DNA reads TGTGCCACTAGGCGGGGGTACACTGAAGCTTTCTTT. The chain has TRBV19 and TRBJ1-1, with D maybe TRBD1 (5 bases). Germline V gene sequence: CDR1 LNHDA, CDR2 SQIVND (reference sequence). V was clipped by 10 bases and J by 3 bases, with 12 bases between them. The CDR3 totals 12 residues. The variable domain in full, completed from reference TRBV19 and TRBJ1-1, reads DGGITQSPKYLFRKEGQNVTLSCEQNLNHDAMYWYRQDPGQGLRLIYYSQIVNDFQKGDIAEGYSVSREKKESFPLTVTSAQKNPTAFYLCATRRGYTEAFFGQGTRLTVV.

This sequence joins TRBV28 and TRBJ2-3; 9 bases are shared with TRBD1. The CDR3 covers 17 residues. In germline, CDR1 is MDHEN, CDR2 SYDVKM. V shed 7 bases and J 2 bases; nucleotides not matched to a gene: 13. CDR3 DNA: TGTGCCAGCACTCTCTCCCTGGGACAGGGATACACAGATACGCAGTATTTT. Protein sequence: CASTLSLGQGYTDTQYF.

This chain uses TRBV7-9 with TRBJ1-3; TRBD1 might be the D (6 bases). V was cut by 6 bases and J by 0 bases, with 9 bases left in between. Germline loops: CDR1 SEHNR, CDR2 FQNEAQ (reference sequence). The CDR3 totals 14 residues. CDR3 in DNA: TGTGCCAGCAGGTGGACAGACTCTGGAAACACCATATATTTT. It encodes CASRWTDSGNTIYF.

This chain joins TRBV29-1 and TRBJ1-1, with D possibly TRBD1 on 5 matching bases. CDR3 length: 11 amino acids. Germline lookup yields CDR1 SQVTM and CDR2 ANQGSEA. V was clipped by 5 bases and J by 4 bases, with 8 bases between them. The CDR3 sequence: CSVLGGTEAFF. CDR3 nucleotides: TGCAGCGTTTTGGGGGGCACTGAAGCTTTCTTT.

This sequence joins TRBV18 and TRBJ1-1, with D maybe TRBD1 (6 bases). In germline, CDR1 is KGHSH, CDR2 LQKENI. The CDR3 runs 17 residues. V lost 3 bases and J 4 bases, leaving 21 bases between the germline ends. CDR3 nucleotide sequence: TGTGCCAGCTCACCCTCCCTTTCAGGGGCCGCAGGCACTGAAGCTTTCTTT. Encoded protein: CASSPSLSGAAGTEAFF. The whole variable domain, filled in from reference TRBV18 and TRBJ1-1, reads NAGVMQNPRHLVRRRGQEARLRCSPMKGHSHVYWYRQLPEEGLKFMVYLQKENIIDESGMPKERFSAEFPKEGPSILRIQQVVRGDSAAYFCASSPSLSGAAGTEAFFGQGTRLTVV.

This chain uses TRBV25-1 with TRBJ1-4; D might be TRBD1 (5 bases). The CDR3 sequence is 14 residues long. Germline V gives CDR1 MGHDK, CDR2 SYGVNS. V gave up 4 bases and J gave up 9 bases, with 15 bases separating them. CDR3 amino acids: CASSVRDSPQKLFF. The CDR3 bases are TGTGCCAGCAGTGTACGGGACTCGCCGCAAAAACTGTTTTTT.

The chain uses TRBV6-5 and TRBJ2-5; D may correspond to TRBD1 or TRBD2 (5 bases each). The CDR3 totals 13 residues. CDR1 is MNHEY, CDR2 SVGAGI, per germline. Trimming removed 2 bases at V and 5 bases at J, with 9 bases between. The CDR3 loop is CASSYGTFETQYF. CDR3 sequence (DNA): TGTGCCAGCAGTTACGGGACCTTTGAGACCCAGTACTTC.

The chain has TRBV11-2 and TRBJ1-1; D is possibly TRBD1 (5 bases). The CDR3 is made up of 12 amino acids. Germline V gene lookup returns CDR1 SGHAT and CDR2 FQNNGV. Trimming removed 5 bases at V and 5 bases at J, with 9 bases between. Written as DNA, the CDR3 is TGTGCCAGCAGCGCACAGGCGACTGAAGCTTTCTTT. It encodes CASSAQATEAFF. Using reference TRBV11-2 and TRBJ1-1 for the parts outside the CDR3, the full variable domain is EAGVAQSPRYKIIEKRQSVAFWCNPISGHATLYWYQQILGQGPKLLIQFQNNGVVDDSQLPKDRFSAERLKGVDSTLKIQPAKLEDSAVYLCASSAQATEAFFGQGTRLTVV.

The CDR3 region has the DNA TGTGCCAGCAGTGAAGAGGGGACAGGATCCTACGAGCAGTACTTC. Its translation is CASSEEGTGSYEQYF. V gene TRBV6-1 combines with J gene TRBJ2-7, with 8 bases fitting TRBD1. The germline gives CDR1 MNHNS, CDR2 SASEGT. Trimming removed 1 base from V and 1 base from J; junction bases left unmatched: 3. The CDR3 runs 15 residues.

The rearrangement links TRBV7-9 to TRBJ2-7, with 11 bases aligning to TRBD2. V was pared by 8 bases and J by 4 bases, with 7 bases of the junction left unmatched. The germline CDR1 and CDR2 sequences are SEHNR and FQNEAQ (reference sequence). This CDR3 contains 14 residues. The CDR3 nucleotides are TGTGCCAGCGGTACCGGGACTAGCGGTTACGAGCAGTACGTC. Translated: CASGTGTSGYEQYV.

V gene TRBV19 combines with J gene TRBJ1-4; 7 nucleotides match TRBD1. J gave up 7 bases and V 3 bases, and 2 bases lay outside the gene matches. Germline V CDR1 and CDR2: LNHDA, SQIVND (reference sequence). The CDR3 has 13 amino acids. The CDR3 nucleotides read TGTGCCAGTAGTATCCAGGGGGTTGAAAAACTGTTTTTT. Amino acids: CASSIQGVEKLFF.

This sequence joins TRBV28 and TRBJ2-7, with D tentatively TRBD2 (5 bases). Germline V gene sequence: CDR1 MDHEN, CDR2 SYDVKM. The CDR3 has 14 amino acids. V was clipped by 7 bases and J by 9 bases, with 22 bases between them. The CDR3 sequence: CASTPEGYLRAQYF. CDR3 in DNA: TGTGCCAGCACCCCCGAGGGATATCTACGGGCGCAGTACTTC.

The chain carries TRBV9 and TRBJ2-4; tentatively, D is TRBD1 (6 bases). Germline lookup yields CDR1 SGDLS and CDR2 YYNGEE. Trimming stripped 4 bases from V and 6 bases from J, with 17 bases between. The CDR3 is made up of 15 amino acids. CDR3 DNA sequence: TGTGCCAGCAGCCCACTAAAGGACAGAGTAAACATTCAGTACTTC. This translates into CASSPLKDRVNIQYF.

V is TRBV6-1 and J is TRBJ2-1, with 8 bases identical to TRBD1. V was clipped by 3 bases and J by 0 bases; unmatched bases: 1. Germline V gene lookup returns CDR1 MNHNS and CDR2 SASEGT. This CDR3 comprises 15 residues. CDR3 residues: CASSDGTGSYNEQFF. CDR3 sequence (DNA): TGTGCCAGCAGTGACGGGACAGGCTCCTACAATGAGCAGTTCTTC.

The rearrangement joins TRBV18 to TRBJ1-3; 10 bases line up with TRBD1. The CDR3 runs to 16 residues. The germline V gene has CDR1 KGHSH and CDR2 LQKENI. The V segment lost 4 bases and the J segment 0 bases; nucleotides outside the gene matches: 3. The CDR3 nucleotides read TGTGCCAGCTCACTCAGGACAGGGGGCTCTGGAAACACCATATATTTT. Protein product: CASSLRTGGSGNTIYF.

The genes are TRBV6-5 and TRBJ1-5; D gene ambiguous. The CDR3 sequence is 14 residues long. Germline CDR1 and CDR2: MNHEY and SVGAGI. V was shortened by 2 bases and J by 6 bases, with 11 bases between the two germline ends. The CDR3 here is CASSYQTGVQPQHF. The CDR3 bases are TGTGCCAGCAGTTACCAAACGGGTGTTCAGCCCCAGCATTTT.

CDR3 coding DNA: TGTGCCAGCAGTTCTTCAGCGGGGACCTACGAGCAGTACTTC. It translates to CASSSSAGTYEQYF. The rearrangement links TRBV28 to TRBJ2-7; TRBD2 agrees at 7 bases. From germline, CDR1 is MDHEN and CDR2 SYDVKM. This CDR3 is built from 14 residues. V shed 4 bases, J shed 2 bases, and the junction held 5 bases outside the gene matches.

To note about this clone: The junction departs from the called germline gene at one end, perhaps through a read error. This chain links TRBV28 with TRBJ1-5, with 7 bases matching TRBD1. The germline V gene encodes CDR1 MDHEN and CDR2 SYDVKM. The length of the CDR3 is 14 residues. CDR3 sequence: CASRLGGGGQPQHF. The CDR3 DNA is TGTGCCAGCCGTTTGGGAGGGGGCGGGCAGCCCCAGCATTTT.

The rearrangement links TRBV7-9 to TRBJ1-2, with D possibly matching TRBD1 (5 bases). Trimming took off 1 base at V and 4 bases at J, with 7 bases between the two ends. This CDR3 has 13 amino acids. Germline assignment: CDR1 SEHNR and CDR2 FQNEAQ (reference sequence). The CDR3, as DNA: TGTGCCAGCAGCTTAGAGGGGACCTATGGCTACACCTTC. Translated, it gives CASSLEGTYGYTF.

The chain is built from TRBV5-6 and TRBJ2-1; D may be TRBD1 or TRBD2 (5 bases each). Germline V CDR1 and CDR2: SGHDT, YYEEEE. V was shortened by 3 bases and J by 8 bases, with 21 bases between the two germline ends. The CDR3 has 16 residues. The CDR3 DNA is TGTGCCAGCAGCTCGCCCAGGGAGAGGGAAGGCGATGAGCAGTTCTTC. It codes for CASSSPREREGDEQFF. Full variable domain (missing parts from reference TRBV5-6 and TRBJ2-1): DAGVTQSPTHLIKTRGQQVTLRCSPKSGHDTVSWYQQALGQGPQFIFQYYEEEERQRGNFPDRFSGHQFPNYSSELNVNALLLGDSALYLCASSSPREREGDEQFFGPGTRLTVL.

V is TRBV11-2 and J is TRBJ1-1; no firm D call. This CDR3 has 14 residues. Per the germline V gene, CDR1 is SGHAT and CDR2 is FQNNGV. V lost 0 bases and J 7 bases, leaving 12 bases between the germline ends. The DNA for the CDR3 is TGTGCCAGCAGCTTAGATCTGGGGTTCGGTGAAGCTTTCTTT. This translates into CASSLDLGFGEAFF. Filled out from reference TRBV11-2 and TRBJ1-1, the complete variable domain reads EAGVAQSPRYKIIEKRQSVAFWCNPISGHATLYWYQQILGQGPKLLIQFQNNGVVDDSQLPKDRFSAERLKGVDSTLKIQPAKLEDSAVYLCASSLDLGFGEAFFGQGTRLTVV.

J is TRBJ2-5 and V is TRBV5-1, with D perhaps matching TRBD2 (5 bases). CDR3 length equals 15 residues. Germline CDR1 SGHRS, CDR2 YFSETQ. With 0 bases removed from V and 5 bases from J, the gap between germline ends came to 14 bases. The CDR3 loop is CASSLVPGSDETQYF. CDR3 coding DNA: TGCGCCAGCAGCTTGGTACCGGGGAGTGACGAGACCCAGTACTTC.

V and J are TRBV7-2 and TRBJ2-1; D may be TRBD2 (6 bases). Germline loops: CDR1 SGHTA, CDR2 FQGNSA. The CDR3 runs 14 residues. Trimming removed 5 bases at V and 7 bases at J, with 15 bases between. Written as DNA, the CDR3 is TGTGCCAGCAGCCAAGGGGACTGGCCTAATGAGCAGTTCTTC. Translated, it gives CASSQGDWPNEQFF.

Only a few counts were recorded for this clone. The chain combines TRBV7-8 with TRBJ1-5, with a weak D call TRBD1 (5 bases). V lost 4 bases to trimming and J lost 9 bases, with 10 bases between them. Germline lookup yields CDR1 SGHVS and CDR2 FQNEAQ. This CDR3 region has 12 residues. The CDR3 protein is CASSSGGSPQHF. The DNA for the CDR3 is TGTGCCAGCAGCTCGGGGGGGTCGCCCCAGCATTTT.

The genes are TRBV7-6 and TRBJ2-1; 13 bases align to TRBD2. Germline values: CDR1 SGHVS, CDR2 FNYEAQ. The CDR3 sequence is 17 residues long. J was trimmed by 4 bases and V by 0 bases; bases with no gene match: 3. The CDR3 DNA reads TGTGCCAGCAGCTTAGCCCAGGGACTAGCGGGGTACAATGAGCAGTTCTTC. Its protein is CASSLAQGLAGYNEQFF.

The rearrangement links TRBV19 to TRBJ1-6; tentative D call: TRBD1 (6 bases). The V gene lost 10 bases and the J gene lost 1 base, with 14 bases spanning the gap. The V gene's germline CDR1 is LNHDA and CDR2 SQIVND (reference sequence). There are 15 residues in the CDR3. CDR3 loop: CATRDTRSYNSPLHF. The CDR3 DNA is TGTGCCACCCGGGACACACGATCCTATAATTCACCCCTCCACTTT.

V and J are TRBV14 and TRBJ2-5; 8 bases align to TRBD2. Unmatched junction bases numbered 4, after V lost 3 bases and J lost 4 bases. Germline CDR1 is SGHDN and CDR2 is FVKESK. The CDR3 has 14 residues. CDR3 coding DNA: TGTGCCAGCAGCCATAGCCGGGGGGGAGAGACCCAGTACTTC. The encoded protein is CASSHSRGGETQYF.

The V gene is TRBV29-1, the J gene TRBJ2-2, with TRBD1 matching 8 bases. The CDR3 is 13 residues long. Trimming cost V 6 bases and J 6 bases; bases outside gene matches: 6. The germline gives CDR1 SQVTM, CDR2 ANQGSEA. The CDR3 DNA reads TGCAGCGTGGGACGGACAGGGCCCGGGGAGCTGTTTTTT. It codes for CSVGRTGPGELFF.